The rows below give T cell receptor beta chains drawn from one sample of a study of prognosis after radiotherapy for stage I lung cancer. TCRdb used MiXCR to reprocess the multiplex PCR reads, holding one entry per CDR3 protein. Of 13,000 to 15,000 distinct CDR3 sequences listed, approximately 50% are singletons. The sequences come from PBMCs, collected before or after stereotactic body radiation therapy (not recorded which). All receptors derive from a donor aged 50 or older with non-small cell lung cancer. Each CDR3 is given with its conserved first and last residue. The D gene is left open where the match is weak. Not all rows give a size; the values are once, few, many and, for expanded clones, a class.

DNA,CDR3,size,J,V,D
TGTGCCAGCAGCGCGGGACTAGAAAATGAGCAGTTCTTC,CASSAGLENEQFF,NA,TRBJ2-1,TRBV9,TRBD2
TGTGCCAGCAGCCAAGCGTGGAGCAATCAGCCCCAGCATTTT,CASSQAWSNQPQHF,many,TRBJ1-5,TRBV3-1,NA
TGTGCCAGCAGTGACGGGGGAGCCTGTGAGCAGTACTTC,CASSDGGACEQYF,NA,TRBJ2-7,TRBV2,NA
TGTGCCTGGAGTGTCCCTAGCAAAGGCTACGAGCAGTACTTC,CAWSVPSKGYEQYF,NA,TRBJ2-7,TRBV30,NA
TGTGCCAGCAGTGATGTAGGACAACTCTCCTACGAGCAGTACTTC,CASSDVGQLSYEQYF,medium-sized,TRBJ2-7,TRBV6-1,NA
TGCGCCAGCAGCCGGGAGGGTCGCGGGAGGGCCTACGAGCAGTACTTC,CASSREGRGRAYEQYF,NA,TRBJ2-7,TRBV5-1,TRBD2
TGTGCCAGCAGTTCTACAGGGGGGAACCCATACGAGCAGTACTTC,CASSSTGGNPYEQYF,medium-sized,TRBJ2-7,TRBV28,TRBD1
TGTGCCATCAGTGAGGGGCAGGGGAAGGGGGGAGAGCAGTACTTC,CAISEGQGKGGEQYF,many,TRBJ2-7,TRBV10-3,NA
TGTGCCAGCACCAGACTCCTCAATGAGCAGTTCTTC,CASTRLLNEQFF,many,TRBJ2-1,TRBV5-6,NA
TGTGCCAGCAGCCGAACTAGCGGGATGAATGAGCAGTTCTTC,CASSRTSGMNEQFF,many,TRBJ2-1,TRBV7-3,TRBD2
TGTGCCATCAGTGAGTCCTCGACTTGGGACAGGGGTAGTGGCTACACCTTC,CAISESSTWDRGSGYTF,many,TRBJ1-2,TRBV10-3,TRBD1
TGTGCCAGCTGGGGACAGGGTGTGTACGCGGTCAAAAACATTCAGTACTTC,CASWGQGVYAVKNIQYF,many,TRBJ2-4,TRBV6-2/TRBV6-3,TRBD1
TGTGCCAGCAGTTTATGGGGACAAGGACTTCTGGAGCAGTTCTTC,CASSLWGQGLLEQFF,NA,TRBJ2-1,TRBV28,NA
TGTGCCAGCAGCTCGCAAACAGGGGGCAACTACGAGCAGTACTTC,CASSSQTGGNYEQYF,NA,TRBJ2-7,TRBV11-3,TRBD1
TGCAGTGCTAGAATGGGCGGCTCTGGAAACACCATATATTTT,CSARMGGSGNTIYF,many,TRBJ1-3,TRBV20-1,NA
TGCAGCGTTGAAGATCAGAGTCGGAACACTGAAGCTTTCTTT,CSVEDQSRNTEAFF,many,TRBJ1-1,TRBV29-1,NA
TGTGCCAGCAGCTTTAATCGGGCCAATGAGCAGTTCTTC,CASSFNRANEQFF,many,TRBJ2-1,TRBV7-9,NA
TGTGCCAGCAGTTTAAGTCCTAGCGGGCCATACAATGAGCATTTCTTC,CASSLSPSGPYNEHFF,NA,TRBJ2-1,TRBV6-2/TRBV6-3,TRBD2
TGTGCCAGCAGGCCGACGGACCAGAACACCGGGGAGCTGTTTTTT,CASRPTDQNTGELFF,NA,TRBJ2-2,TRBV28,NA
TGTGCCAGCAGTTACACAGATACGCAGTATTTT,CASSYTDTQYF,medium-sized,TRBJ2-3,TRBV7-8,NA
TGTGCCAGCAGCTTGACTAGCGGCACCTACAATGAGCAGTTCTTC,CASSLTSGTYNEQFF,many,TRBJ2-1,TRBV5-4,TRBD2
TGCGCCAGCAGCCAAGATATAGGGCGGAATGAGCAGTTCTTC,CASSQDIGRNEQFF,many,TRBJ2-1,TRBV4-1,NA
TGCGCCAGCAGCGGAAGATCAGGGCTTAACTATGGCTACACCTTC,CASSGRSGLNYGYTF,many,TRBJ1-2,TRBV4-1,NA
TGTGCCAGCAGCCCCCGGACTAGCGGGGGGACCACCGGGGAGCTGTTTTTT,CASSPRTSGGTTGELFF,many,TRBJ2-2,TRBV3-1,TRBD2
TGTGCCAGCAGCTTAACACAGGGTTCGGACACTGAAGCTTTCTTT,CASSLTQGSDTEAFF,many,TRBJ1-1,TRBV11-1,NA
TGTGCCAGCAGAAATCGTGGGCAGGGACGCAATCAGCCCCAGCATTTT,CASRNRGQGRNQPQHF,many,TRBJ1-5,TRBV28,NA
TGTGCCACCGTACAGGGTGCTGGAAACACCATATATTTT,CATVQGAGNTIYF,many,TRBJ1-3,TRBV10-3,NA
TGTGCCAGCCACATTGGGAATCCCCTTCAGACAGGCGGCTACACCTTC,CASHIGNPLQTGGYTF,many,TRBJ1-2,TRBV5-4,NA
TGTGCCAGTAGTATCGGGAATTCACCCCTCCACTTT,CASSIGNSPLHF,few,TRBJ1-6,TRBV19,NA
TGTGCCAGCAGACATTATGGGGGGGGGGCAGATACGCAGTATTTT,CASRHYGGGADTQYF,NA,TRBJ2-3,TRBV7-9,TRBD2
TGTGCCAGCAGTGAAGCCTACAGGAATGAGCAGTTCTTC,CASSEAYRNEQFF,medium-sized,TRBJ2-1,TRBV2,NA
TGTGCCAGCAGTTTAGAAAATAACTATGGCTACACCTTC,CASSLENNYGYTF,NA,TRBJ1-2,TRBV12-3/TRBV12-4,NA
TGTGCCAGCAGCCCTTCCGGGACAGGGGGCACTGAAGCTTTCTTT,CASSPSGTGGTEAFF,once,TRBJ1-1,TRBV16,TRBD1